This T cell receptor (beta chain) was profiled in a study of shared clonotypes between healthy human individuals. V lost 6 bases and J lost 5; bases outside the gene matches: 8. Germline loops: CDR1 SGHRS, CDR2 YFSETQ. The CDR3 extends over 16 amino acids. Profiling relied on immunoSEQ multiplex PCR, and the TCRdb table lists in-frame clones only, not all of them. The sample records nearly 500,000 clones, 76% being singletons. Sequenced material: PBMCs. The V call is TRBV5-1, the J call TRBJ2-1; 13 bases align to TRBD2. The clonotype comes from a woman in her thirties or forties in good health. Some clones in this sample may be carry-over from other donors' samples. The CDR3 sequence: CASTQLAGGFDNEQFF. The DNA for the CDR3 is TGCGCCAGCACCCAACTAGCGGGAGGGTTCGACAATGAGCAGTTCTTC.